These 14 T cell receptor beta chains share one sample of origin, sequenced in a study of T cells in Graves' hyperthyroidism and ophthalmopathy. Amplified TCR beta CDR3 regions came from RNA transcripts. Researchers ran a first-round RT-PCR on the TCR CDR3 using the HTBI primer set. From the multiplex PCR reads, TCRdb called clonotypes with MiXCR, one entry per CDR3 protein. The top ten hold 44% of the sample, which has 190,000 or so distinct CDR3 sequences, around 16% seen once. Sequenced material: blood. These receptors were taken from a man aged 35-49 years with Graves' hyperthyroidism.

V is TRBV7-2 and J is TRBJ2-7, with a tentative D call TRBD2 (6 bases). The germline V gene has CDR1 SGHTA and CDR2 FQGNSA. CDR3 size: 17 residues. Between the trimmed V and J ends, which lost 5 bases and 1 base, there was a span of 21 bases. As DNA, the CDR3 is TGTGCCAGCAGCACCTCTTGGCGGGGACTCATTTCCTACGAGCAGTACTTC. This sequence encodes CASSTSWRGLISYEQYF.

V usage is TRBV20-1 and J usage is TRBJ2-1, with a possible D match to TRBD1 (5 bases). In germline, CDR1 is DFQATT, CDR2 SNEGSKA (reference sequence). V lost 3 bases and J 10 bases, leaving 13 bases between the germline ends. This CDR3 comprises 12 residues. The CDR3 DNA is TGCAGTGCTAGGGGGCCGTGGGGAGAGCAGTTCTTC. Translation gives CSARGPWGEQFF.

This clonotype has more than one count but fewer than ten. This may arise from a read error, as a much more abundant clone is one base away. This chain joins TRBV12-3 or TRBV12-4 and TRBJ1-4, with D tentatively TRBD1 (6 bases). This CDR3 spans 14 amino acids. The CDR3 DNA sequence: TGTGCCGGCAGTTTAGGGGGGACGGGTGAAAAACTGTTTTTT. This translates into CAGSLGGTGEKLFF.

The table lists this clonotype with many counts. This chain's CDR3 is CASRKESGQGYNEQFF. The CDR3 region has the DNA TGCGCCAGCAGGAAGGAGAGCGGACAGGGGTACAATGAGCAGTTCTTC. V and J are TRBV5-1 and TRBJ2-1; 9 bases are a match to TRBD1. The CDR3 runs to 16 residues. The junction had 10 bases not matched to a gene; V was cut back by 5 bases and J by 4 bases. Germline V gene data show CDR1 as SGHRS and CDR2 as YFSETQ.

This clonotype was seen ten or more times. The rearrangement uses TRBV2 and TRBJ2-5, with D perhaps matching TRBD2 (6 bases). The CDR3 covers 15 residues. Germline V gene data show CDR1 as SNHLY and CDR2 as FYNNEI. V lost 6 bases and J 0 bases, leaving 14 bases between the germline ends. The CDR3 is CASSEGRNYQETQYF. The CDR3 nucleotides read TGTGCCAGCAGCGAGGGGAGGAACTACCAAGAGACCCAGTACTTC.

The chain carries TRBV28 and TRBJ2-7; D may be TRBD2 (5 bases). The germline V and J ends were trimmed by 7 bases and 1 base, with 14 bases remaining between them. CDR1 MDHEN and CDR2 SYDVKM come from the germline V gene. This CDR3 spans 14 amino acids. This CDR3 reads CASTGNPTSYEQYF. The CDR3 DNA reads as TGTGCCAGCACGGGGAACCCCACGTCCTACGAGCAGTACTTC.

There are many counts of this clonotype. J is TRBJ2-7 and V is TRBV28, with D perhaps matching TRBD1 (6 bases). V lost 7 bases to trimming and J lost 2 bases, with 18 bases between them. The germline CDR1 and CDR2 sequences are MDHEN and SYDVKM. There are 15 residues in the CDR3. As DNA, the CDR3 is TGTGCCAGCACCACGGGACAAGCTTGGACCTACGAGCAGTACTTC. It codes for CASTTGQAWTYEQYF. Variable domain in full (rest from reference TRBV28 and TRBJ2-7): DVKVTQSSRYLVKRTGEKVFLECVQDMDHENMFWYRQDPGLGLRLIYFSYDVKMKEKGDIPEGYSVSREKKERFSLILESASTNQTSMYLCASTTGQAWTYEQYFGPGTRLTVT.

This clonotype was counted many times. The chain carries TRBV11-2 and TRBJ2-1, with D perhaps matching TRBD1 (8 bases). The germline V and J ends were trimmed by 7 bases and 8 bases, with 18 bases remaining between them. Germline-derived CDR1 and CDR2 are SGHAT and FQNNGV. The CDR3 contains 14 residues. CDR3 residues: CASTRDRGGYEQFF. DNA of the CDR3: TGTGCCAGCACCCGCGACAGGGGAGGGTATGAGCAGTTCTTC.

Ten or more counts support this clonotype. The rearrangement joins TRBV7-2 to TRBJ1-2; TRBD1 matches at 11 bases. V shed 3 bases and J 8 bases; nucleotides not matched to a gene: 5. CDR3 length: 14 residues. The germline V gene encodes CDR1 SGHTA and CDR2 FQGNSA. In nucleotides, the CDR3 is TGTGCCAGCAGCTTCGGGACAGGGGGGCAAGGCTACACCTTC. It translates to CASSFGTGGQGYTF.

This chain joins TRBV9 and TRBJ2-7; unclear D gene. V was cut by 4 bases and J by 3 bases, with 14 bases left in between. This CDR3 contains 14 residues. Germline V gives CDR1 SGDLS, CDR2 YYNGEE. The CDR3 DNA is TGTGCCAGCAGCCCGACCCCGGATAGCTACGAGCAGTACTTC. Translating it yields CASSPTPDSYEQYF.

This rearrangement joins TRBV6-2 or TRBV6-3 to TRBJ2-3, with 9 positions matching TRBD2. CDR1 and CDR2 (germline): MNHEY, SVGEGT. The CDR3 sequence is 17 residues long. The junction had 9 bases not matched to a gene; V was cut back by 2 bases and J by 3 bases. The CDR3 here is CASSYIAGAARTDTQYF. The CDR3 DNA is TGTGCCAGCAGTTACATAGCGGGGGCCGCGAGGACAGATACGCAGTATTTT.

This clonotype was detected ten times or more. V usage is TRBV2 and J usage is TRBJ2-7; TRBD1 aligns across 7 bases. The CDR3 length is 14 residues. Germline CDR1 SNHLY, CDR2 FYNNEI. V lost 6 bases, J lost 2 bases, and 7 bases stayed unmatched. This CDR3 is CASRRDSQTYEQYF. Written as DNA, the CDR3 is TGTGCCAGCAGGAGGGACAGCCAAACCTACGAGCAGTACTTC. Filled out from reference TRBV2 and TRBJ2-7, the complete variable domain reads EPEVTQTPSHQVTQMGQEVILRCVPISNHLYFYWYRQILGQKVEFLVSFYNNEISEKSEIFDDQFSVERPDGSNFTLKIRSTKLEDSAMYFCASRRDSQTYEQYFGPGTRLTVT.

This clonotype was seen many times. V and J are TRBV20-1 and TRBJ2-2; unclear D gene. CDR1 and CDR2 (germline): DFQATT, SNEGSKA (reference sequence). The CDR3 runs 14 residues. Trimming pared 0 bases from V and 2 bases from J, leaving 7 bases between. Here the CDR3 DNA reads TGCAGTGCTAGAGATCAACGAAACACCGGGGAGCTGTTTTTT. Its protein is CSARDQRNTGELFF.

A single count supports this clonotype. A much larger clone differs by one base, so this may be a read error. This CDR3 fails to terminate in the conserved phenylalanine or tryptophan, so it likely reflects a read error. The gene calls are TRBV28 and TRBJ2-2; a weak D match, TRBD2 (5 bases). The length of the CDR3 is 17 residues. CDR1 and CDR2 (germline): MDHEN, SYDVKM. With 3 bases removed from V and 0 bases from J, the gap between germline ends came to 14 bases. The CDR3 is CASSFSPALANTGELFL. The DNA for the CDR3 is TGTGCCAGCAGTTTTTCCCCGGCACTAGCGAACACCGGGGAGCTGTTTCTT.